Shown below are 15 T cell receptor beta chains from a single sample sequenced in a study of read filtering for tumor transcriptome and immune sequencing. Molecular barcoded adaptors covering alpha/delta and beta/gamma chains were used on about 390 ng RNA. TCRdb fed the reads into MiXCR, producing one record per CDR3 protein. The sample records some 120,000 distinct CDR3 sequences, about an eighth being singletons. Sequencing was carried out using a population of CD138-negative cells sorted from bone marrow. These receptors were obtained from a donor over 35 with multiple myeloma.

This clonotype was observed many times. The rearrangement uses TRBV7-9 and TRBJ2-1; D might be TRBD1 (6 bases). Per germline, CDR1 SEHNR and CDR2 FQNEAQ (reference sequence). Trimming stripped 5 bases from V and 8 bases from J, with 19 bases between. The CDR3 is 15 amino acids. CDR3 in DNA: TGTGCCAGCAGCACGGACAGAGGCCGGATCGATGAGCAGTTCTTC. Amino acids: CASSTDRGRIDEQFF. Supplemented by reference TRBV7-9 and TRBJ2-1, the full variable domain reads DTGVSQNPRHKITKRGQNVTFRCDPISEHNRLYWYRQTLGQGPEFLTYFQNEAQLEKSRLLSDRFSAERPKGSFSTLEIQRTEQGDSAMYLCASSTDRGRIDEQFFGPGTRLTVL.

This clonotype was detected many times. V is TRBV11-2 and J is TRBJ2-3; 7 bases align to TRBD2. Trimming took 5 bases from V and 0 from J; bases not matched to a gene: 2. CDR1 is SGHAT and CDR2 is FQNNGV in the germline V gene. The CDR3 sequence is 14 residues long. Here the CDR3 reads CASSAGVSTDTQYF. The CDR3, as DNA: TGTGCCAGCAGCGCGGGAGTTAGCACAGATACGCAGTATTTT.

CDR3: CASSLEVAGAADTQYF. The CDR3 DNA sequence: TGTGCCAGCAGCTTAGAGGTAGCGGGAGCGGCAGATACGCAGTATTTT. The rearrangement joins TRBV11-1 to TRBJ2-3; 9 bases align to TRBD2. The V gene's germline CDR1 is SGHAT and CDR2 FQDESV (reference sequence). Trimming removed 1 base from V and 4 bases from J; junction bases left unmatched: 6. The CDR3 totals 16 residues.

This clonotype was observed at least ten times. This rearrangement joins TRBV6-5 to TRBJ2-3; 9 nucleotides match TRBD2. The CDR3 covers 15 residues. Germline trimming cut 5 bases from V and 1 base from J; bases unmatched to any gene: 4. Germline CDR1 and CDR2: MNHEY and SVGAGI. DNA for the CDR3: TGTGCCAGCAGTCAGGGACTAGCCCGCACAGATACGCAGTATTTT. Its protein product is CASSQGLARTDTQYF.

This clonotype was seen many times. A clone one base away is much larger, so this may be a read error. This sequence joins TRBV11-2 and TRBJ2-1; TRBD2 matches 8 bases. Germline V lookup: CDR1 SGHAT, CDR2 FQNNGV. CDR3 size: 16 residues. V shed 4 bases, J shed 8 bases, and the junction held 13 bases outside the gene matches. The CDR3 spells CASSSPHAGGGDEQFF. CDR3 coding DNA: TGTGCCAGCAGCTCCCCGCATGCGGGAGGAGGTGATGAGCAGTTCTTC.

This clonotype was seen many times. This chain connects TRBV4-2 to TRBJ1-1; a possible D gene is TRBD1 (5 bases). Germline CDR1 is LGHNA and CDR2 is YNFKEQ. V lost 5 bases and J lost 4, with 20 bases in between. CDR3 length: 16 amino acids. CDR3 nucleotide sequence: TGTGCCAGCAGCTTGATGGCGAGGAGGGGTAGCACTGAAGCTTTCTTT. As protein: CASSLMARRGSTEAFF.

This clonotype was observed many times. The genes are TRBV20-1 and TRBJ2-1, with 11 bases that match TRBD2. Germline CDR1 DFQATT, CDR2 SNEGSKA (reference sequence). The V gene end was trimmed by 4 bases and the J gene end by 4 bases; junction bases not matched to a gene: 9. This CDR3 is built from 16 residues. This chain's CDR3 is CSAISASGGRYNEQFF. In DNA form, the CDR3 reads TGCAGTGCTATCTCGGCTAGCGGGGGGCGATACAATGAGCAGTTCTTC.

The chain has TRBV7-8 and TRBJ1-4; 12 nucleotides align to TRBD1. CDR3 size: 14 residues. Germline assignment: CDR1 SGHVS and CDR2 FQNEAQ. V trimming: 5 bases; J trimming: 8 bases; junction bases outside the gene matches: 3. In DNA, the CDR3 is TGTGCCAGCAGCCCCGGGACAGGGGGCGAAAAACTGTTTTTT. It is translated as CASSPGTGGEKLFF.

This clonotype was recorded many times. The CDR3 coding sequence is TGCGCCAGCCGCGGGAGGGCCACAGATACGCAGTATTTT. Its protein is CASRGRATDTQYF. The chain employs TRBV4-1 and TRBJ2-3, with 9 bases identical to TRBD2. CDR1 MGHRA and CDR2 YSYEKL come from the germline V gene. The J segment lost 2 bases and the V segment lost 8 bases, leaving 2 bases of the junction unmatched. This CDR3 spans 13 amino acids.

The V call is TRBV29-1, the J call TRBJ2-1; D not resolved. CDR1 and CDR2 from the germline V gene are SQVTM and ANQGSEA. Trimming took 3 bases from V and 8 from J, leaving 11 bases between them. The CDR3 length is 12 residues. This CDR3 is CSVENFVDEQFF. The CDR3 DNA reads as TGCAGCGTTGAGAACTTTGTGGATGAGCAGTTCTTC.

This clonotype was counted many times. This chain connects TRBV20-1 to TRBJ2-3; a possible D gene is TRBD1 (5 bases). Germline CDR1 DFQATT, CDR2 SNEGSKA (reference sequence). The CDR3 is made up of 12 amino acids. V was trimmed by 3 bases and J by 2 bases, leaving 6 bases between them. CDR3 sequence (DNA): TGCAGTGCTAGGGACAACACAGATACGCAGTATTTT. Protein sequence: CSARDNTDTQYF.

Only a few counts were recorded for this clonotype. J is TRBJ2-7 and V is TRBV25-1; 9 positions match TRBD1. CDR1 and CDR2 from the germline V gene are MGHDK and SYGVNS. V dropped 4 bases and J dropped 5; count of bases not matched to a gene: 9. The CDR3 has 15 amino acids. CDR3: CASSVPGQGANEQYF. The DNA for the CDR3 is TGTGCCAGCAGTGTACCGGGACAGGGAGCGAACGAGCAGTACTTC.

This clonotype has at least ten counts. The chain joins TRBV3-1 to TRBJ1-2; perhaps TRBD1 as D (5 bases). V dropped 1 base and J dropped 8 bases, with 11 bases sitting between them. This CDR3 contains 13 residues. Germline CDR1 and CDR2: LGHDT and YNNKEL (reference sequence). The CDR3 region is CASSQGTTAGYTF. The CDR3 bases are TGTGCCAGCAGCCAAGGGACGACAGCCGGCTACACCTTC.

This clonotype was picked up a small number of times. The rearrangement links TRBV5-4 to TRBJ1-1; the D is unclear. Germline CDR1 reads SGHNT; CDR2 reads YYREEE (reference sequence). The ends were cut back, 4 bases at V and 4 bases at J, with 11 bases in the middle. The CDR3 length is 13 residues. The chain's CDR3 is CASSPMGSTEAFF. The CDR3 region has the DNA TGTGCCAGCAGCCCGATGGGGAGCACTGAAGCTTTCTTT.

This clonotype was seen many times. The chain has TRBV7-6 and TRBJ1-1; 8 bases fit TRBD1. The germline V gene has CDR1 SGHVS and CDR2 FNYEAQ. This CDR3 has 14 residues. J gave up 3 bases and V 3 bases, and 3 bases lay outside the gene matches. The CDR3 coding sequence is TGTGCCAGCAGCTTCGGGACAGGTGACACTGAAGCTTTCTTT. Translation gives CASSFGTGDTEAFF.